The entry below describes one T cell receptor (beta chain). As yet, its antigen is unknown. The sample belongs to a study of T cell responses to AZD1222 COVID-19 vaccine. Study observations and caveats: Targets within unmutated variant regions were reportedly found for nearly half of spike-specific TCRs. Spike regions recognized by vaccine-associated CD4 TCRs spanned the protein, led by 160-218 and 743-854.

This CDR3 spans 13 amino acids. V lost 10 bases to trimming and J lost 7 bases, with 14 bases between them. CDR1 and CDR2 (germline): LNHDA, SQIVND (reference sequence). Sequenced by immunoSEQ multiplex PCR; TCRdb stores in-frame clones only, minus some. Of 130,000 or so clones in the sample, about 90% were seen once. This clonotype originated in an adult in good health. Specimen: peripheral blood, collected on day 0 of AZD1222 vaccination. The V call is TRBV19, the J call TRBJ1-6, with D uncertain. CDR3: CATEGGWNSPLHF. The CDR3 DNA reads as TGTGCCACCGAGGGTGGGTGGAATTCACCCCTCCACTTT.